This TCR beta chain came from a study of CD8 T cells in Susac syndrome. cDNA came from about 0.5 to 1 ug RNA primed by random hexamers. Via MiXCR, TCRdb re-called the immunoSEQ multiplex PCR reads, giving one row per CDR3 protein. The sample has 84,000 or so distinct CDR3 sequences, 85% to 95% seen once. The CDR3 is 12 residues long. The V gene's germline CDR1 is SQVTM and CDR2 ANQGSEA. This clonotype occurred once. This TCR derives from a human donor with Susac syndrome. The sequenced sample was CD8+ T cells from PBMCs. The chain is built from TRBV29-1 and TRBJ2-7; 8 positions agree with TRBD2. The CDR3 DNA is TGCGCTAGCGGGCCCGACCCGACCGAGCAGTACTTC. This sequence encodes CASGPDPTEQYF.